The clone carrying this TCR beta chain was counted once. Using immunoSEQ multiplex PCR, the repertoire was profiled, and TCRdb retains in-frame clones only, with some absent. Among more than 300,000 clones listed, around 87% were seen once. The data originate from a study of blood T cell repertoires in COVID-19. In the study overall: Material from acute and convalescent COVID-19 was sourced from the United States, Italy and Spain.

Trimming cost V 1 base and J 5 bases, with 15 bases left between them. The V gene's germline CDR1 is KGHSH and CDR2 LQKENI. There are 16 residues in the CDR3. The chain is built from TRBV18 and TRBJ2-4; D perhaps matches TRBD2 (6 bases). Sequenced sample: peripheral blood. This TCR derives from a young woman with COVID-19, enrolled during active disease. CDR3 DNA sequence: TGTGCCAGCTCACCACTCGCGGGGTTTGGGGAAAACATTCAGTACTTC. Its protein is CASSPLAGFGENIQYF.